This TCR beta chain was profiled in a study of T cells in Graves' hyperthyroidism and ophthalmopathy. This clonotype was detected many times. It was RNA transcripts that yielded the amplified TCR beta CDR3 regions. A set of HTBI primers served as the primers for a first-round RT-PCR of the TCR CDR3. TCRdb processed the multiplex PCR reads anew with MiXCR; each CDR3 protein has one entry. Of about 480,000 distinct CDR3 sequences in the sample, under 15% were seen once. Material: blood. The sequence derives from a woman aged 18-29 years with Graves' hyperthyroidism.

This CDR3 is CASSPRQWQPQHF. In nucleotides, the CDR3 is TGTGCCAGCAGTCCCCGACAGTGGCAGCCCCAGCATTTT. V is TRBV12-3 or TRBV12-4 and J is TRBJ1-5; weak D call: TRBD1 (5 bases). Trimming removed 5 bases at V and 7 bases at J, with 12 bases between. The CDR3 totals 13 residues.